This T cell receptor (beta chain) was recovered during a study of blood T cell repertoires in COVID-19. The data were produced by immunoSEQ multiplex PCR, yet TCRdb's version contains in-frame clones alone and is incomplete. The sample contains 200,000 to 250,000 clones, around 87% of which appear only once. Germline assignment: CDR1 SEHNR and CDR2 FQNEAQ (reference sequence). V lost 3 bases, J lost 5 bases, and 13 bases lay in between. This CDR3 spans 14 amino acids. The TCR originated in a woman between 45 and 65 years old who had recovered from COVID-19. This chain joins TRBV7-9 and TRBJ2-5, with D tentatively TRBD2 (5 bases). Material: PBMCs or T cells enriched from blood (not recorded which). The CDR3: CASSLSLGLETQYF. Here the CDR3 DNA reads TGTGCCAGCAGCTTGTCACTAGGTTTGGAGACCCAGTACTTC.